Sequencing of this TCR beta chain was carried out in a study of T cell changes during pregnancy in multiple sclerosis. There are 12 residues in the CDR3. From germline, CDR1 is MDHEN and CDR2 SYDVKM. The protocol was immunoSEQ multiplex PCR, while the TCRdb copy is restricted to in-frame clones and leaves out a portion. Among about 41,000 clones listed, over 90% were seen once. This specimen was CD8+ T cells from peripheral blood mononuclear cells, taken in the third trimester of pregnancy. The chain carries TRBV28 and TRBJ2-5; D may be TRBD2 (5 bases). Matching the DNA end better, TRBJ2-7 makes the J call doubtful. This sequence originates from a female donor with multiple sclerosis, enrolled in a pregnancy study. CDR3 residues: CASSGLRYEQYF. CDR3 DNA sequence: TGTGCCAGCAGTGGACTGCGGTACGAGCAGTACTTC.